These T cell receptor beta chains were read from a single sample in a study of control samples from healthy donors and cancer patients. Profiled with immunoSEQ multiplex PCR; TCRdb holds only in-frame clones, not every one. The sample gives 130,000 or so clones, around nine tenths of which show up once; approximately 8% is in the top ten. Sequencing used PBMCs. Receptor source: a man aged 45-60 years with head and neck cancer. Both conserved end residues are part of each CDR3. The D gene is left open where the match is weak. Only part of the rows carry a size: once, few, many, or a class if the clone is expanded.

>TRBV27|once|-|TRBJ1-2
TGTGCCAGCAGTCCATACGCGGTGTTTGACCCCGGCCGGCGGCAATATGGCTACACCTTC
CASSPYAVFDPGRRQYGYTF
>TRBV10-3|-|TRBD1|TRBJ1-2
TGTGCCATCAGTGAGTCGACAGGGGTATACTATGGCTACACCTTC
CAISESTGVYYGYTF
>TRBV6-5|few|TRBD2|TRBJ2-7
TGTGCCAGCAGTTACAGGGAGGGCTACGAGCAGTACTTC
CASSYREGYEQYF
>TRBV20-1|-|TRBD1|TRBJ2-7
TGCAGTGCTAGTGGGTTGGGACAGGGATCCTACGAGCAGTACTTC
CSASGLGQGSYEQYF
>TRBV2|-|-|TRBJ1-1
TGTGCCAGCAGTGAAGGAAGGGTTTACGGAGGACACATGAACACTGAAGCTTTCTTT
CASSEGRVYGGHMNTEAFF
>TRBV3-1/TRBV3-2|-|TRBD2|TRBJ2-3
TGTGCCAGCAGCCCGGGACTAGCGGTCGATACGCAGTATTTT
CASSPGLAVDTQYF
>TRBV19|-|-|TRBJ2-1
TGTGCCAGTAATCCAACCCGGGACAACTACAATGAGCAGTTCTTC
CASNPTRDNYNEQFF
>TRBV6-1|-|-|TRBJ1-1
TGTGCCAGCAGTGAATTAGGGGGGAACACTGAAGCTTTCTTT
CASSELGGNTEAFF
>TRBV11-1|-|-|TRBJ1-1
TGTGCCAGCAGCTTCGCAGGGCCCACTGAAGCTTTCTTT
CASSFAGPTEAFF
>TRBV6-5|-|TRBD1|TRBJ1-6
TGTGCCAGCAGCGTAGGGGGCGAGGATTCACCCCTCCACTTT
CASSVGGEDSPLHF
>TRBV2|-|TRBD2|TRBJ2-7
TGTGCCAGCAATATAGCGGGAGGCGCCGAGTACGAGCAGTACTTC
CASNIAGGAEYEQYF
>TRBV7-2|-|TRBD1|TRBJ1-5
TGTGCCAGCAGCCCCACAGGGGGTCCTAATAGCAATCAGCCCCAGCATTTT
CASSPTGGPNSNQPQHF
>TRBV7-3|-|TRBD2|TRBJ2-1
TGTGCCAGCAGCTTAGTAGCGGGGGGTACCCATGAGCAGTTCTTC
CASSLVAGGTHEQFF
>TRBV29-1|-|-|TRBJ1-5
TGCAGCGTTGCCGATAGCAATCAGCCCCAGCATTTT
CSVADSNQPQHF
>TRBV28|-|-|TRBJ2-7
TGTGCCAGCAGCCCCCCGGGACGGAGCTACGAGCAGTACTTC
CASSPPGRSYEQYF
>TRBV6-2/TRBV6-3|few|TRBD1|TRBJ1-1
TGTGCCAGCAGTTTACCTCCGGGACAGGGTGGTGAAGCTTTCTTT
CASSLPPGQGGEAFF
>TRBV3-1/TRBV3-2|-|TRBD2|TRBJ2-7
TGTGCCAGCAGCCAGTCCTTCGGACTAGAGACTCCCTACGAGCAGTACTTC
CASSQSFGLETPYEQYF
>TRBV27|-|TRBD2|TRBJ2-1
TGTGCCACCCGGGAGCGGGAGTATAGGAATGAGCAGTTCTTC
CATREREYRNEQFF
>TRBV7-9|-|-|TRBJ2-1
TGTGCCAGCAGCTGGATGGACCATTACAATGAGCAGTTCTTC
CASSWMDHYNEQFF
>TRBV13|-|TRBD1|TRBJ1-2
TGTGCCAGCAGCCCCCTAAATGGCCGGGACAGGTCCTATGGCTACACCTTC
CASSPLNGRDRSYGYTF
>TRBV27|-|-|TRBJ2-7
TGTGCCAGCAAATGGGCCGAGCAGTACTTC
CASKWAEQYF
>TRBV5-1|-|TRBD2|TRBJ2-7
TGCGCCAGCAGCCCTCCGCAGCGGGGGAACTATGTTGAGCAGTACTTC
CASSPPQRGNYVEQYF
>TRBV18|-|-|TRBJ2-1
TGTGCCAGCTCACCACTAGCCGGCTCCTACAATGAGCAGTTCTTC
CASSPLAGSYNEQFF
>TRBV24-1|-|-|TRBJ2-7
TGTGCCACCGCGGACACAAACTACGAGCAGTACTTC
CATADTNYEQYF
>TRBV10-1|few|-|TRBJ2-7
TGCGCCACCTGGACTCTGAGCTCTGGTGAGCAGTACTTC
CATWTLSSGEQYF
>TRBV9|-|TRBD1|TRBJ2-2
TGTGCCAGCAGCGTAGATTGGGGACAGGGGGAAACTGGCGGGGAGCTGTTTTTT
CASSVDWGQGETGGELFF
>TRBV11-2|-|-|TRBJ2-3
TGTGCCAGCAGCTTAGTCGCGTCCCGCGGGGGCACAGATACGCAGTATTTT
CASSLVASRGGTDTQYF
>TRBV7-2|-|-|TRBJ2-7
TGTGCCAGCAGCTTCGGCAGGAGCTCCTACGAGCAGTACTTC
CASSFGRSSYEQYF
>TRBV19|once|-|TRBJ1-3
TGTGCCAGTAGTATAAGGGACGCTGGAAACACCATATATTTT
CASSIRDAGNTIYF
>TRBV20-1|once|-|TRBJ2-1
TGCAGTGCTAGTCGCGAGGCGAACAATGAGCAGTTCTTC
CSASREANNEQFF
>TRBV11-1|-|TRBD2|TRBJ2-1
TGTGCCAGCAGCTATAGCGGGACCACCTACAATGAGCAGTTCTTC
CASSYSGTTYNEQFF
>TRBV28|-|TRBD1|TRBJ1-4
TGTGCCAGCAGACCGATCCGGGACAGCAACTTTCTTAATGAAAAACTGTTTTTT
CASRPIRDSNFLNEKLFF
>TRBV19|-|TRBD1|TRBJ1-1
TGTGCCAGTAGTATTGGACAGGAATCTGAAGCTTTCTTT
CASSIGQESEAFF
>TRBV7-3|-|TRBD2|TRBJ2-5
TGTGCCAGCAGCTTACAGGGACTAGCTGCCGAGACCCAGTACTTC
CASSLQGLAAETQYF
>TRBV12-5|once|-|TRBJ1-2
TGTGCTAGTGGTACGCAGACAAGCTATGGCTACACCTTC
CASGTQTSYGYTF
>TRBV7-9|few|TRBD2|TRBJ2-3
TGTGCCAGCAGCTTAGTGGCGGGAGTCGAAGCAGATACGCAGTATTTT
CASSLVAGVEADTQYF
>TRBV10-2|-|-|TRBJ1-1
TGCGCCAGCACTGAGGGAGGGGACACTGAAGCTTTCTTT
CASTEGGDTEAFF
>TRBV11-2|-|-|TRBJ1-3
TGTGCCAGCAGCCCCAGTCAGGCTGGAAACACCATATATTTT
CASSPSQAGNTIYF
>TRBV9|-|-|TRBJ1-2
TGTGCCAGCAGCGTATCGACAGGCAACTATGGCTACACCTTC
CASSVSTGNYGYTF
>TRBV7-9|-|-|TRBJ2-3
TGTGCCAGCAGCTTAGTTACGGGGGGCCTCCTTTACAGCACAGATACGCAGTATTTT
CASSLVTGGLLYSTDTQYF
>TRBV7-9|-|TRBD1|TRBJ2-5
TGTGCCAGCAGTTGGGGGACAGGGCTCGAAGAGACCCAGTACTTC
CASSWGTGLEETQYF
>TRBV5-4|-|TRBD2|TRBJ2-3
TGTGCCAGCAGCCTAGCGGGAGGGTCCACAGATACGCAGTATTTT
CASSLAGGSTDTQYF
>TRBV12-2|-|-|TRBJ2-7
TGTGCAAGTCGCCGGGACCCTCCCTACGAGCAGTACTTC
CASRRDPPYEQYF
>TRBV11-2|-|TRBD2|TRBJ2-1
TGTGCCAGCAGCTTGCAACGACTAGCGGGGGCTGAGCAGTTCTTC
CASSLQRLAGAEQFF
>TRBV28|-|-|TRBJ1-2
TGTGCCAGCAGTTTGGGGGTCCCCTATGGCTACACCTTC
CASSLGVPYGYTF
>TRBV7-9|-|TRBD1|TRBJ1-5
TGTGCCAGCAGCAAGGGTCAGGGGGCAATCAGCAATCAGCCCCAGCATTTT
CASSKGQGAISNQPQHF
>TRBV7-9|-|TRBD1|TRBJ1-4
TGTGCCAGCAAGACAGGGAGTGAAAAACTGTTTTTT
CASKTGSEKLFF
>TRBV11-1|-|-|TRBJ2-5
TGTGCCAGCAGCCAAGACAGAAAAGAGACCCAGTACTTC
CASSQDRKETQYF
>TRBV29-1|-|TRBD1|TRBJ1-2
TGCAGCGCCCCGACAGGGTATAATGGCTACACCTTC
CSAPTGYNGYTF
>TRBV6-6|once|-|TRBJ2-2
TGTGCCAGCAACCGGGGCACCGGGGAGCTGTTTTTT
CASNRGTGELFF
>TRBV5-1|-|-|TRBJ2-2
TGCGCCAGCAGCTTGGACCCACCCCCCACCGGGGAGCTGTTTTTT
CASSLDPPPTGELFF
>TRBV15|-|-|TRBJ2-5
TGTGCCACCAGCAACAGGAAAAAAGAGACCCAGTACTTC
CATSNRKKETQYF
>TRBV3-1/TRBV3-2|-|-|TRBJ2-7
TGTGCCAGCAGCCAATTTATTTTGCCTGGGCGGTTGGCGCTGAAAGGGCAGGGCGAGCAGTACTTC
CASSQFILPGRLALKGQGEQYF